A selection of T cell receptor beta chains follows, all from one sample in a study of blood T cell repertoires in COVID-19. The table came from immunoSEQ multiplex PCR; TCRdb's copy has only in-frame clones and leaves some out. This sample has around 370,000 clones, with approximately 87% found just once. Sequencing input: peripheral blood. The source of these receptors is a woman aged 50 to 65 with COVID-19, enrolled during active disease. Both conserved end residues are part of each CDR3. A D gene is named only where the DNA matches it firmly. Clone size is shown for a subset of rows, as once, few, many or a class of expanded clone.

CDR3 DNA,CDR3 protein,J gene,D gene,clone size,V gene
TGTGCCAGCAGGGGCACTAGCGGGATGGGGGGCAATGAGCAGTTCTTC,CASRGTSGMGGNEQFF,TRBJ2-1,TRBD2,-,TRBV5-6
TGTGCCAGCTCTAGGGGTGAGACCCAGTACTTC,CASSRGETQYF,TRBJ2-5,-,-,TRBV18
TGTGCCACCAGTGATTTCTTAGCGGGAGGGAATGACGAGCAGTACTTC,CATSDFLAGGNDEQYF,TRBJ2-7,TRBD2,-,TRBV24-1
TGTGCCAGCTCTCGAGGACTAGCCTACGAGCAGTACTTC,CASSRGLAYEQYF,TRBJ2-7,TRBD2,-,TRBV18
TGTGCCAGCAGTCGCTTAGCGAGAACAGATACGCAGTATTTT,CASSRLARTDTQYF,TRBJ2-3,-,-,TRBV27
TGTGCCAGCAGTTACTCGATCCCACGGGACTTAACCTACGAGCAGTACTTC,CASSYSIPRDLTYEQYF,TRBJ2-7,-,-,TRBV6-2/TRBV6-3
TGTGCCAGCAGTTACAGGAGGGCAGAGACCCAGTACTTC,CASSYRRAETQYF,TRBJ2-5,-,-,TRBV6-6
TGTGCCAGCAGCCAGAGACCTACAGGGGTCCCCTACAATGAGCAGTTCTTC,CASSQRPTGVPYNEQFF,TRBJ2-1,TRBD1,-,TRBV3-1/TRBV3-2
TGTGCCAGCAGCCCCCAAGAGGGACTAGCGTGGAATGAGCAGTTCTTC,CASSPQEGLAWNEQFF,TRBJ2-1,TRBD2,-,TRBV7-2
TGTGCCAGCAGCCCCAAACCGAGCGGGAGCCCCCACAATGAGCAGTTCTTC,CASSPKPSGSPHNEQFF,TRBJ2-1,TRBD2,-,TRBV5-5
TGTGCCAGCAGCCACCTCTCCGGACTAGCGGGAACCTACGAGCAGTACTTC,CASSHLSGLAGTYEQYF,TRBJ2-7,TRBD2,once,TRBV3-1/TRBV3-2
TGTGCCAGCAGTCGTGGGCGGGAGGTCTACGAGCAGTACTTC,CASSRGREVYEQYF,TRBJ2-7,TRBD2,-,TRBV27
TGCGCCAGCAGCATCTCGGGGGGCCAAGAGACCCAGTACTTC,CASSISGGQETQYF,TRBJ2-5,TRBD2,-,TRBV5-1
TGTGCCAGCAGTCTGGGACTAGTACGGGATACGCAGTATTTT,CASSLGLVRDTQYF,TRBJ2-3,-,once,TRBV21-1
TGCAGCGTTGACTTAGGGGGCGCAGGTAGTGAAAAACTGTTTTTT,CSVDLGGAGSEKLFF,TRBJ1-4,TRBD1,-,TRBV29-1
TGTGCCAGCAGCAGACTAGCGGCATACAATGAGCAGTTCTTC,CASSRLAAYNEQFF,TRBJ2-1,TRBD2,few,TRBV27
TGCGCCAGCACCAGGGGGGATGACGATGGAGGGTATGGCTACACCTTC,CASTRGDDDGGYGYTF,TRBJ1-2,TRBD1,-,TRBV5-1
TGTGCCAGCAGACAGGAAAGCTCCTACAATGAGCAGTTCTTC,CASRQESSYNEQFF,TRBJ2-1,-,-,TRBV6-5
TGTGCCAGCAGTTTCCTCACAGATACGCAGTATTTT,CASSFLTDTQYF,TRBJ2-3,-,-,TRBV7-3
TGTGCCAGCAGCTTGGGCAGGGCTCTTCGGACCGGGGAGCTGTTTTTT,CASSLGRALRTGELFF,TRBJ2-2,-,-,TRBV5-8
TGTGCCAGTAGTAAGATGGGACAGCCTGCTGAAGCTTTCTTT,CASSKMGQPAEAFF,TRBJ1-1,TRBD1,-,TRBV19
TGTGCCAGCACCAAAAAGGGGGTCGGCCTGCCCAAAAACATTCAGTACTTC,CASTKKGVGLPKNIQYF,TRBJ2-4,-,-,TRBV21-1
TGTGCCAGTAGTATCCCAGGGATTGGTGGCTACACCTTC,CASSIPGIGGYTF,TRBJ1-2,-,once,TRBV19
TGTGCCAGCAGCCCGACCCTCGACAGGGGTTTACACGAGCAGTACTTC,CASSPTLDRGLHEQYF,TRBJ2-7,TRBD1,few,TRBV7-2
TGCAGTGCTAGCTTCACTGCTGCTTTCTTT,CSASFTAAFF,TRBJ1-1,-,-,TRBV20-1
TGTGCCAGCAGTGAGGACAGGGGGCATCATACTGAAGCTTTCTTT,CASSEDRGHHTEAFF,TRBJ1-1,TRBD1,-,TRBV25-1
TGTGCCAGCAGCCACTGGGGGGACGCTGAGCAGTTCTTC,CASSHWGDAEQFF,TRBJ2-1,-,-,TRBV14
TGTGCCAGCAGTCGAACGCCGTCTACTAGCGGGAGGTATGAGCAGTTCTTC,CASSRTPSTSGRYEQFF,TRBJ2-1,TRBD2,-,TRBV27
TGTGCCAGCAGCAGGGGACTAGCGGGAGAAAACAATGAGCAGTTCTTC,CASSRGLAGENNEQFF,TRBJ2-1,TRBD2,-,TRBV5-4
TGTGCCAGAACTACTTCGGGACTAGCGGGACAAACCCAAGAGACCCAGTACTTC,CARTTSGLAGQTQETQYF,TRBJ2-5,TRBD2,-,TRBV5-3
TGTGCCAGCAGCCAAGGGGGACTCTACTACAATGAGCAGTTCTTC,CASSQGGLYYNEQFF,TRBJ2-1,-,once,TRBV3-1/TRBV3-2
TGTGCCTGGAGTGTAACTAGCGGACCCTACGAGCAGTACTTC,CAWSVTSGPYEQYF,TRBJ2-7,TRBD2,once,TRBV30
TGTGCCAGCAGTCTTAGACAGGGCACAGATACGCAGTATTTT,CASSLRQGTDTQYF,TRBJ2-3,-,-,TRBV6-5
TGCGCCAGCAGCCGCAACCCTAGCGCGGCTAGCACAGATACGCAGTATTTT,CASSRNPSAASTDTQYF,TRBJ2-3,-,-,TRBV4-1
TGCGCCAGCAGCGCCGTATCACAGACCGTGGACAATGAGCAGTTCTTC,CASSAVSQTVDNEQFF,TRBJ2-1,-,-,TRBV10-1
TGCGCCAGCAGCAACCCGGGACTAGCGGGAGTAACGGCAGATACGCAGTATTTT,CASSNPGLAGVTADTQYF,TRBJ2-3,TRBD2,-,TRBV5-1
TGTGCCAGCAGTTCCCAGGAAGCGGGGGCGTCGGTTTACTTC,CASSSQEAGASVYF,TRBJ2-5,TRBD2,-,TRBV6-6
TGTGCCAGCAGCGTCCGGTTAGCGGGGCAGCATGAGCAGTTCTTC,CASSVRLAGQHEQFF,TRBJ2-1,TRBD2,-,TRBV9
TGTGCCAGCAGCCGAGGGACAGGGAGTTCGTACACCGGGGAGCTGTTTTTT,CASSRGTGSSYTGELFF,TRBJ2-2,TRBD1,-,TRBV7-8
TGCAGCGTTGAAGGACAGGCTTACGAGCAGTACTTC,CSVEGQAYEQYF,TRBJ2-7,-,-,TRBV29-1
TGTGCTAGTGGTTCCGGACAGGGCACAGATACGCAGTATTTT,CASGSGQGTDTQYF,TRBJ2-3,TRBD1,once,TRBV12-5
TGTGCCTGGAGTGTGATCGGGAGGGCGGGCAATGAGCAGTTCTTC,CAWSVIGRAGNEQFF,TRBJ2-1,TRBD2,-,TRBV30
TGTGCCAGCAGCATCGGGACTACCTACGAGCAGTACTTC,CASSIGTTYEQYF,TRBJ2-7,TRBD2,-,TRBV7-2
TGTGCCAGCAGCCCTCGGACAGGCCCTATCACCTTTGCGGATCACCTTAACTATGGCTACACCTTC,CASSPRTGPITFADHLNYGYTF,TRBJ1-2,TRBD1,-,TRBV3-1/TRBV3-2
TGCGCCAGCAGCCCAACGGACTCATTGGTGGGGGAGCAGTACTTC,CASSPTDSLVGEQYF,TRBJ2-7,-,-,TRBV5-1
TGCGCCAGCAGCACCCGCCCCCTAGCGGATAGCACAGATACGCAGTATTTT,CASSTRPLADSTDTQYF,TRBJ2-3,TRBD2,-,TRBV4-1